This TCR beta chain was captured by sequencing in a study of CD8 T cells in Susac syndrome. Findings of the study overall: As the study acknowledged, the number of individuals who were part of its TCR sequencing and HLA analysis was relatively small.

This clonotype appeared a single time. What it binds is unknown. RNA in amounts of roughly 0.5 to 1 ug was reverse transcribed with random hexamers. Amplification of TCR beta CDR3 was carried out by immunoSEQ multiplex PCR, which covered 54 Vbeta and 13 Jbeta segments. TCRdb used MiXCR to reprocess the immunoSEQ multiplex PCR reads, holding one entry per CDR3 protein. The sample has under 150,000 distinct CDR3 sequences, around 80% seen once. The V and J ends lost 6 bases and 1 base respectively, with 12 bases between them. Germline CDR1 and CDR2: LNHDA and SQIVND (reference sequence). The CDR3 extends over 14 amino acids.

The gene calls are TRBV19 and TRBJ1-1; D remains unclear. The sequenced material came from CD8+ T cells from PBMCs. The origin of this receptor is a human donor with multiple sclerosis. The CDR3 loop reads CASRSPGPNTEAFF. The CDR3 coding sequence is TGTGCCAGTAGGTCCCCGGGTCCGAACACTGAAGCTTTCTTT.